There are many counts of the clone carrying this TCR beta chain. As yet, its antigen is unknown. In making TCR beta libraries, quantitative 5'-RACE with molecular barcodes was used. TCRdb analysed the 5' RACE reads with MiXCR anew, one entry per CDR3 protein. The data show 650,000 to 800,000 distinct CDR3 sequences, roughly 20% seen once. This specimen belongs to a study of CD8 T cells in ankylosing spondylitis. Findings of the study overall: Researchers report that disease-linked clones proved CD8+ and relatively rare in peripheral blood. Earlier reports found some motif variants in synovial fluid and blood in reactive arthritis. Reports say disease-linked clones showed up significantly more in matched ankylosing spondylitis synovial fluid. What seemed typical of ankylosing spondylitis blood was a TCR beta motif built from about 8 highly homologous variants.

Germline V gives CDR1 LGHNA, CDR2 YNFKEQ. The CDR3 totals 15 residues. Trimming removed 0 bases at V and 8 bases at J, with 16 bases between. The genes are TRBV4-2 and TRBJ1-2; no reliable D call. The sample was blood, either unsorted or a sorted T cell fraction (not recorded which). The clonotype was recovered from a male donor with ankylosing spondylitis. CDR3 in DNA: TGTGCCAGCAGCCAAGACCCGGACCTCCTTCGGGGCTACACCTTC. It translates to CASSQDPDLLRGYTF.